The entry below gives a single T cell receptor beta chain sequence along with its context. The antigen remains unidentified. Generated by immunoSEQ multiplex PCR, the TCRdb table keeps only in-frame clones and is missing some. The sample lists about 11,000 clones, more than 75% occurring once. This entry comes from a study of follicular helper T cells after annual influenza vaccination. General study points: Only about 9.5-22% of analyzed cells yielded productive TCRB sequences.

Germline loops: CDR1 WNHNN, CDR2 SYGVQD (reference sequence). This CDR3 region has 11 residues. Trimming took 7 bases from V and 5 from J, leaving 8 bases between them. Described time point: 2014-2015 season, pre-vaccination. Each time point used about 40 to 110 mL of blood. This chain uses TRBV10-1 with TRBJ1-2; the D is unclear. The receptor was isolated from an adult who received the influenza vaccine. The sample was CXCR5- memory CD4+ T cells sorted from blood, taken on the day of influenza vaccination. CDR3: CASKVSYGYTF. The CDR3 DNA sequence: TGCGCCAGCAAAGTTTCTTATGGCTACACCTTC.